These T cell receptor beta chains were read from a single sample in a study of PD-1 blockade in classical Hodgkin lymphoma. Measured with immunoSEQ multiplex PCR; TCRdb has only the in-frame clones, and not every one. The sample includes tens of thousands of clones, approximately 90% of them seen just once. This specimen was peripheral blood mononuclear cells (PBMCs), taken before the fourth cycle of nivolumab. These receptors came from a human donor with classical Hodgkin lymphoma. Both conserved end residues are part of each CDR3. Fields, in order: D gene, CDR3 length, J gene, clone size, V gene, CDR3 protein, CDR3 DNA. A D gene is named only where the DNA matches it firmly. Part of the rows lack a size; the others show once, few, many or a class for expanded clones.

TRBD2,15,TRBJ2-5,NA,TRBV7-2,CASSLQRGGGETQYF,TGTGCCAGCAGCTTACAGCGGGGGGGCGGGGAGACCCAGTACTTC
NA,16,TRBJ2-4,NA,TRBV30,CAWSTPGHPAKNIQYF,TGTGCCTGGAGTACACCGGGACACCCAGCCAAAAACATTCAGTACTTC
NA,14,TRBJ2-7,NA,TRBV15,CATSRRGNSYEQYF,TGTGCCACCAGCAGACGGGGTAACTCCTACGAGCAGTACTTC
NA,18,TRBJ1-3,NA,TRBV10-1,CASSSTRDIRPSGNTIYF,TGCGCCAGCAGTAGCACCCGGGACATACGACCCTCTGGAAACACCATATATTTT
NA,14,TRBJ1-1,NA,TRBV7-9,CASSLVSGNTEAFF,TGTGCCAGCAGCTTGGTTTCGGGGAATACTGAAGCTTTCTTT
NA,17,TRBJ1-1,NA,TRBV7-2,CASSLEVSAWGNTEAFF,TGTGCCAGCAGCTTAGAGGTATCAGCCTGGGGGAACACTGAAGCTTTCTTT
NA,12,TRBJ2-7,NA,TRBV4-2,CASSPRLGEQYF,TGTGCCAGCAGCCCTCGTTTGGGGGAGCAGTACTTC
TRBD1,17,TRBJ1-1,NA,TRBV27,CASSFIPHRQGSTEAFF,TGTGCCAGCAGTTTCATACCCCACCGACAGGGGAGCACTGAAGCTTTCTTT
NA,15,TRBJ1-2,NA,TRBV2,CASNQGNGAIYGYTF,TGTGCCAGCAACCAAGGGAACGGCGCGATCTATGGCTACACCTTC
TRBD1,16,TRBJ1-6,NA,TRBV7-8,CASSLAVQGFNSPLHF,TGTGCCAGCAGCTTAGCCGTACAGGGGTTTAATTCACCCCTCCACTTT
NA,14,TRBJ2-7,NA,TRBV19,CASSRRDEWYEQYF,TGTGCCAGTAGTAGGAGGGACGAGTGGTACGAGCAGTACTTC
TRBD1,15,TRBJ1-5,NA,TRBV25-1,CASSDHGTGNQPQHF,TGTGCCAGCAGTGACCATGGGACAGGGAATCAGCCCCAGCATTTT
NA,16,TRBJ1-6,NA,TRBV30,CAWGGSLEGPHSPLHF,TGTGCCTGGGGGGGATCTCTGGAAGGTCCCCATTCACCCCTCCACTTT
NA,14,TRBJ2-3,NA,TRBV11-3,CASSLGASTDTQYF,TGTGCCAGCAGCTTAGGTGCTAGCACAGATACGCAGTATTTT
TRBD2,17,TRBJ2-2,NA,TRBV4-3,CASSQEAGGRTTGELFF,TGCGCCAGCAGCCAAGAAGCGGGGGGGCGAACAACCGGGGAGCTGTTTTTT
NA,14,TRBJ1-2,NA,TRBV30,CAWSVEGGSYGYTF,TGTGCCTGGAGTGTAGAGGGGGGGAGCTATGGCTACACCTTC
TRBD1,14,TRBJ1-5,NA,TRBV2,CASKPTGINQPQHF,TGTGCCAGCAAACCGACAGGGATCAATCAGCCCCAGCATTTT
NA,11,TRBJ2-5,NA,TRBV20-1,CSAATMGTQYF,TGCAGTGCTGCGACGATGGGGACCCAGTACTTC
NA,13,TRBJ2-7,NA,TRBV4-1,CASSQSSLYEQYF,TGCGCCAGCAGCCAAAGCTCACTTTACGAGCAGTACTTC
NA,14,TRBJ2-1,NA,TRBV27,CASSPGGGGDEQFF,TGTGCCAGCAGTCCCGGTGGAGGGGGCGATGAGCAGTTCTTC
NA,13,TRBJ2-7,NA,TRBV5-6,CASSLGWESEQYF,TGTGCCAGCAGCTTGGGATGGGAGAGCGAGCAGTACTTC
NA,16,TRBJ2-2,NA,TRBV23-1,CASSQSSRGGNGELFF,TGCGCCAGCAGTCAATCGAGCAGGGGTGGTAACGGGGAGCTGTTTTTT
TRBD2,17,TRBJ2-7,NA,TRBV5-1,CASSLAASGGAVDEQYF,TGCGCCAGCAGCTTGGCGGCGAGCGGGGGGGCCGTCGACGAGCAGTACTTC
NA,14,TRBJ2-3,NA,TRBV11-3,CASSLDGDTDTQYF,TGTGCCAGCAGCTTGGACGGGGACACAGATACGCAGTATTTT
TRBD2,15,TRBJ2-3,once,TRBV10-1,CASSALGVAGNTQYF,TGCGCCAGCAGCGCTCTCGGAGTAGCGGGAAATACGCAGTATTTT
TRBD2,16,TRBJ2-2,once,TRBV9,CASSPIAGTGTGELFF,TGTGCCAGCAGCCCCATAGCGGGGACTGGCACCGGGGAGCTGTTTTTT
TRBD1,13,TRBJ1-2,NA,TRBV18,CASSPGQLHGYTF,TGTGCCAGCTCACCGGGACAGCTCCATGGCTACACCTTC
NA,15,TRBJ1-6,NA,TRBV1,CTSSSGASYNSPLHF,TGCACCAGCAGCTCAGGGGCCAGCTATAATTCACCCCTCCACTTT
TRBD2,16,TRBJ2-5,NA,TRBV19,CASSVAHSGGEETQYF,TGTGCCAGTAGTGTTGCCCATAGCGGGGGAGAAGAGACCCAGTACTTC
NA,20,TRBJ1-5,NA,TRBV28,CASSPIFPGPAVLSNQPQHF,TGTGCCAGCAGTCCTATATTCCCGGGGCCCGCAGTTTTGAGCAATCAGCCCCAGCATTTT
NA,17,TRBJ2-3,once,TRBV7-6,CASSLRRGDSETDTQYF,TGTGCCAGCAGCTTAAGACGGGGGGACAGTGAGACAGATACGCAGTATTTT
NA,13,TRBJ1-2,NA,TRBV19,CASSTRTGYGYTF,TGTGCCAGTAGCACGCGGACGGGCTATGGCTACACCTTC
TRBD2,16,TRBJ2-1,NA,TRBV5-4,CASSLPSGVQINEQFF,TGTGCCAGCAGCTTGCCTAGCGGGGTACAAATCAATGAGCAGTTCTTC
NA,15,TRBJ1-1,NA,TRBV5-1,CASSLGGEGYTEAFF,TGCGCCAGCAGCTTGGGCGGGGAAGGGTACACTGAAGCTTTCTTT
NA,13,TRBJ2-1,NA,TRBV25-1,CASSEDLYNEQFF,TGTGCCAGCAGTGAGGACTTGTACAATGAGCAGTTCTTC
NA,14,TRBJ1-1,NA,TRBV18,CASSVTPQNTEAFF,TGTGCCAGCTCAGTGACACCTCAGAACACTGAAGCTTTCTTT
NA,12,TRBJ1-2,NA,TRBV30,CAWSGPQRGYTF,TGTGCCTGGAGTGGACCGCAGAGGGGCTACACCTTC
NA,15,TRBJ2-1,NA,TRBV2,CASSEWRTGDYEQFF,TGTGCCAGCAGTGAATGGAGAACAGGGGACTACGAGCAGTTCTTC
NA,12,TRBJ1-1,few,TRBV7-9,CASSQTNTEAFF,TGTGCCAGCAGCCAAACCAACACTGAAGCTTTCTTT
NA,13,TRBJ1-1,NA,TRBV7-9,CASSRDGGAEAFF,TGTGCCAGCAGTCGGGACGGCGGCGCTGAAGCTTTCTTT